The next 26 T cell receptor beta chains were all read from a single sample in a study of Ad26.COV2.S vaccination and SARS-CoV-2 variants. Treatment: 15 to 20 received Ad26.COV2.S at low or high dose, single or two shots; roughly five received placebo; per-sample allocation not given. Samples came from day 63 after the first vaccine or placebo injection. Using immunoSEQ multiplex PCR, the repertoire was profiled, and TCRdb retains in-frame clones only, with some absent. The table lists a few hundred thousand clones, about 90% of them singletons. The source was peripheral blood, collected in a trial of Ad26.COV2.S vaccine versus placebo. The receptors were gathered from a person aged 18-65 years who received the Ad26.COV2.S COVID-19 vaccine or a placebo.

This clone has a count of ten or more. This chain joins TRBV6-2 or TRBV6-3 and TRBJ2-7; D is perhaps TRBD1 or TRBD2 (5 bases each). The ends were cut back, 5 bases at V and 2 bases at J, with 13 bases in the middle. This CDR3 comprises 14 residues. Germline CDR1 reads MNHEY; CDR2 reads SVGEGT. CDR3 sequence reads: CASSTGTEPYEQYF. The CDR3 DNA reads TGTGCCAGCAGTACCGGGACGGAACCCTACGAGCAGTACTTC.

V is TRBV30 and J is TRBJ1-1, with D perhaps matching TRBD1 (5 bases). This CDR3 is 15 amino acids long. Germline CDR1 and CDR2: GTSNPN and SVGIG (reference sequence). Trimming cost V 0 bases and J 1 base, with 12 bases left between them. CDR3 sequence reads: CAWSVRGGGNTEAFF. As DNA, the CDR3 is TGTGCCTGGAGTGTACGAGGCGGGGGGAACACTGAAGCTTTCTTT.

The V and J genes are TRBV18 and TRBJ2-1, with TRBD2 matching 9 bases. The germline gives CDR1 KGHSH, CDR2 LQKENI. This CDR3 is 17 amino acids long. With 0 bases clipped from V and 3 bases from J, the junction kept 6 bases outside the gene matches. This CDR3 reads CASSPPASGALYNEQFF. CDR3 bases: TGTGCCAGCTCACCACCGGCTAGCGGGGCCCTCTACAATGAGCAGTTCTTC.

This chain connects TRBV9 to TRBJ2-5; D is perhaps TRBD2 (6 bases). The CDR3 totals 13 residues. Germline CDR1 and CDR2: SGDLS and YYNGEE. The V end was cut by 3 bases, the J end by 7 bases, with 13 bases between. CDR3 region: CASSGTHSGTQYF. CDR3 DNA sequence: TGTGCCAGCAGCGGTACCCATAGCGGGACCCAGTACTTC.

The chain uses TRBV11-2 and TRBJ1-3; no reliable D call. The germline gives CDR1 SGHAT, CDR2 FQNNGV. This CDR3 is built from 11 residues. V lost 3 bases to trimming and J lost 9 bases, with 6 bases between them. CDR3 bases: TGTGCCAGCAGCTTGGGCAGCACCATATATTTT. As protein: CASSLGSTIYF.

This clone was observed once. Other DNA sequences from this sample encode an identical CDR3 as well. The rearrangement joins TRBV27 to TRBJ1-5; D ambiguous. Germline assignment: CDR1 MNHEY and CDR2 SMNVEV (reference sequence). Trimming left V 3 bases short and J 4 bases short, with 7 bases between. This CDR3 spans 13 amino acids. CDR3 in DNA: TGTGCCAGCAGTTTTAAAGGAAATCAGCCCCAGCATTTT. Translating gives CASSFKGNQPQHF.

The V gene is TRBV3-1 (or the pseudogene TRBV3-2), the J gene TRBJ2-6, with D possibly TRBD1 on 5 matching bases. Trimming cost V 5 bases and J 2 bases, with 19 bases left between them. From germline, CDR1 is LGHDT and CDR2 YNNKEL (reference sequence). The CDR3 loop spans 18 amino acids. The CDR3 spells CASSLRKPTEAGANVLTF. Written as DNA, the CDR3 is TGTGCCAGCAGCTTACGCAAGCCGACAGAGGCTGGGGCCAACGTCCTGACTTTC.

This clone was counted a single time. The J gene is TRBJ2-1, the V gene TRBV5-6; D call uncertain. With 2 bases removed from V and 6 bases from J, the gap between germline ends came to 15 bases. Germline CDR1 is SGHDT and CDR2 is YYEEEE. The CDR3 totals 15 residues. CDR3 loop: CASSLGVLRGNEQFF. The CDR3 DNA follows: TGTGCCAGCAGCTTAGGAGTTCTAAGAGGCAATGAGCAGTTCTTC.

The V call is TRBV13, the J call TRBJ2-1, with D possibly matching TRBD1 (6 bases). The germline V gene has CDR1 PRHDT and CDR2 FYEKMQ (reference sequence). The CDR3 consists of 16 residues. V was pared by 0 bases and J by 0 bases, with 9 bases between. The DNA for the CDR3 is TGTGCCAGCAGCTTAGGACAGGGATTCTCCTACAATGAGCAGTTCTTC. Its translation is CASSLGQGFSYNEQFF.

The chain has TRBV6-2 or TRBV6-3 and TRBJ1-4; D unresolved. CDR3 length equals 15 residues. V was pared by 5 bases and J by 0 bases, with 10 bases between. Per germline, CDR1 MNHEY and CDR2 SVGEGT. The CDR3, as DNA: TGTGCCAGCAGTGGAGGATTTCCAACTAATGAAAAACTGTTTTTT. Residues: CASSGGFPTNEKLFF.

The chain uses TRBV11-3 and TRBJ2-2; TRBD1 matches 9 bases. Germline V gene data show CDR1 as SGHNT and CDR2 as YENEEA. V trimming: 5 bases; J trimming: 7 bases; junction bases outside the gene matches: 8. The CDR3 length is 15 residues. CDR3 sequence reads: CASSPGQGIHGELFF. Here the CDR3 DNA reads TGTGCCAGCAGCCCGGGACAGGGAATTCACGGGGAGCTGTTTTTT.

The V gene is TRBV7-9, the J gene TRBJ1-1; D is perhaps TRBD1 (5 bases). The germline V gene encodes CDR1 SEHNR and CDR2 FQNEAQ (reference sequence). V was cut by 3 bases and J by 4 bases, with 9 bases left in between. This CDR3 spans 13 amino acids. The DNA of the CDR3 is TGTGCCAGCAGCTTTGAGGGGTCCACTGAAGCTTTCTTT. Protein sequence: CASSFEGSTEAFF.

This chain connects TRBV30 to TRBJ2-7, with D unclear. Germline lookup yields CDR1 GTSNPN and CDR2 SVGIG (reference sequence). This CDR3 is 10 amino acids long. V lost 4 bases and J 5 bases, leaving 6 bases between the germline ends. This CDR3 is CAWKPNEQYF. For the CDR3, the DNA is TGTGCCTGGAAACCGAACGAGCAGTACTTC.

This rearrangement joins TRBV20-1 to TRBJ2-1; 12 bases agree with TRBD2. This CDR3 contains 18 residues. Germline CDR1 reads DFQATT; CDR2 reads SNEGSKA (reference sequence). J was trimmed by 5 bases and V by 3 bases; bases with no gene match: 14. The CDR3 spells CSASLGLAGTFGHNEQFF. The DNA of the CDR3 is TGCAGTGCTAGTCTCGGACTAGCGGGAACCTTCGGCCACAATGAGCAGTTCTTC.

The chain carries TRBV3-1 (or the pseudogene TRBV3-2) and TRBJ2-7; D gene uncertain. V lost 4 bases and J lost 3, with 4 bases in between. This CDR3 has 11 residues. Germline CDR1 is LGHDT and CDR2 is YNNKEL (reference sequence). The CDR3 DNA sequence: TGTGCCAGCAGCCGGGACTACGAGCAGTACTTC. Translating it yields CASSRDYEQYF.

This clone has just one count. J is TRBJ1-2 and V is TRBV5-5; 8 bases match TRBD1. The junction had 4 bases not matched to a gene; V was cut back by 0 bases and J by 3 bases. The CDR3 loop spans 15 amino acids. Germline lookup yields CDR1 SGHKS and CDR2 YYEKEE (reference sequence). CDR3 coding DNA: TGTGCCAGCAGCTTGGGACAGGGGAAAGACTATGGCTACACCTTC. It is translated as CASSLGQGKDYGYTF.

This clone was recorded once. The V and J genes are TRBV21-1 and TRBJ2-7; the table gives TRBD1 as D, unverified against the DNA. TRBV21-1 counts as a pseudogene. The CDR3 has 16 residues. The CDR3 DNA follows: TGTGCCAACACTCCCCGGGACAGATCTAAGACCTACGAGCAGTACTTC. Its protein product is CANTPRDRSKTYEQYF.

This chain links TRBV5-4 with TRBJ2-2, with 13 bases matching TRBD2. Germline lookup yields CDR1 SGHNT and CDR2 YYREEE (reference sequence). V shed 5 bases, J shed 0 bases, and the junction held 4 bases outside the gene matches. The CDR3 contains 17 residues. The CDR3 protein is CASSSGTSGTNTGELFF. The CDR3 region has the DNA TGTGCCAGCAGTTCCGGGACTAGCGGGACGAACACCGGGGAGCTGTTTTTT.

The V gene is TRBV28, the J gene TRBJ1-2; 7 bases line up with TRBD1. CDR3 length equals 15 residues. Germline loops: CDR1 MDHEN, CDR2 SYDVKM. Trimming at V came to 6 bases and at J to 0 bases, leaving 7 bases not matched to a gene. CDR3 region: CASRTGRGANYGYTF. For the CDR3, the DNA is TGTGCCAGCAGGACAGGGCGAGGGGCTAACTATGGCTACACCTTC.

The chain combines TRBV3-1 (or the pseudogene TRBV3-2) with TRBJ2-7; TRBD1 agrees at 9 bases. CDR1 LGHDT and CDR2 YNNKEL come from the germline V gene (reference sequence). V was clipped by 3 bases and J by 4 bases; unmatched bases: 7. The CDR3 loop spans 15 amino acids. CDR3 region: CASSQGQGIPYEQYF. The DNA of the CDR3 is TGTGCCAGCAGCCAGGGACAGGGAATACCATACGAGCAGTACTTC.

This chain joins TRBV11-2 and TRBJ2-7; tentatively, D is TRBD1 (5 bases). The CDR3 length is 12 residues. The ends were cut back, 3 bases at V and 6 bases at J, with 9 bases in the middle. Germline CDR1 SGHAT, CDR2 FQNNGV. CDR3 DNA sequence: TGTGCCAGCAGCTTGGGGCCGAGCGAGCAGTACTTC. Translation gives CASSLGPSEQYF.

The genes are TRBV5-4 and TRBJ2-5; no reliable D call. CDR3 length: 14 amino acids. Germline loops: CDR1 SGHNT, CDR2 YYREEE (reference sequence). Trimming shortened V by 2 bases and J by 4 bases, and 12 bases separated the two germline ends. CDR3 DNA sequence: TGTGCCAGCAGCTTTCGGTTACAGACAGAGACCCAGTACTTC. This codes for CASSFRLQTETQYF.

The chain carries TRBV28 and TRBJ2-7; D is possibly TRBD2 (5 bases). Germline V CDR1 and CDR2: MDHEN, SYDVKM. This CDR3 is 14 amino acids long. Between the trimmed V and J ends, which lost 3 bases and 0 bases, there was a span of 9 bases. Written as DNA, the CDR3 is TGTGCCAGCAGTTTTCGAGGGAGCTCCTACGAGCAGTACTTC. It translates to CASSFRGSSYEQYF. Looking up the rest from reference TRBV28 and TRBJ2-7 gives the full variable domain: DVKVTQSSRYLVKRTGEKVFLECVQDMDHENMFWYRQDPGLGLRLIYFSYDVKMKEKGDIPEGYSVSREKKERFSLILESASTNQTSMYLCASSFRGSSYEQYFGPGTRLTVT.

The rearrangement joins TRBV27 to TRBJ2-7, with D perhaps assigned TRBD1 or TRBD2 (7 bases each). Between the trimmed V and J ends, which lost 5 bases and 3 bases, there was a span of 17 bases. The CDR3 has 15 amino acids. The germline CDR1 and CDR2 sequences are MNHEY and SMNVEV (reference sequence). In nucleotides, the CDR3 is TGTGCCAGCAGTCAGAGGGGGCTAGCGGACTACGAGCAGTACTTC. Residues: CASSQRGLADYEQYF.

This clone came up once. J is TRBJ2-5 and V is TRBV14; D gene uncertain. This CDR3 contains 17 residues. Germline CDR1 SGHDN, CDR2 FVKESK. Trimming left V 0 bases short and J 0 bases short, with 14 bases between. Here the CDR3 reads CASSQDSAATYQETQYF. CDR3 nucleotide sequence: TGTGCCAGCAGCCAAGACAGTGCGGCAACATACCAAGAGACCCAGTACTTC.

The V call is TRBV15, the J call TRBJ1-6; D call uncertain. V lost 9 bases and J lost 9, with 18 bases in between. This CDR3 contains 14 residues. Per germline, CDR1 LNHNV and CDR2 YYDKDF (reference sequence). CDR3 region: CATKSGRVSSPLHF. In DNA, the CDR3 is TGTGCCACTAAAAGTGGCAGAGTGTCTTCACCCCTCCACTTT.